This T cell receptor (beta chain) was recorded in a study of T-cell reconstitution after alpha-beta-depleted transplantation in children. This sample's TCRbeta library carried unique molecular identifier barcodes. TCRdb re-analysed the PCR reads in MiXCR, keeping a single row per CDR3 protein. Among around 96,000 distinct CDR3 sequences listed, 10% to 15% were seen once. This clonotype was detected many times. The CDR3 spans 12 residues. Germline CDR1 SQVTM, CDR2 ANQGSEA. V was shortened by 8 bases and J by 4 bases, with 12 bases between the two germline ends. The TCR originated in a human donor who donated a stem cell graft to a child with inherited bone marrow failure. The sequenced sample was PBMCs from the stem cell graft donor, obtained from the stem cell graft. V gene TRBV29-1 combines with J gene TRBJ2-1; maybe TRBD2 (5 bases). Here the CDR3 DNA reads TGCAGCACAAGTGGGAGTTACAATGAGCAGTTCTTC. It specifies CSTSGSYNEQFF.